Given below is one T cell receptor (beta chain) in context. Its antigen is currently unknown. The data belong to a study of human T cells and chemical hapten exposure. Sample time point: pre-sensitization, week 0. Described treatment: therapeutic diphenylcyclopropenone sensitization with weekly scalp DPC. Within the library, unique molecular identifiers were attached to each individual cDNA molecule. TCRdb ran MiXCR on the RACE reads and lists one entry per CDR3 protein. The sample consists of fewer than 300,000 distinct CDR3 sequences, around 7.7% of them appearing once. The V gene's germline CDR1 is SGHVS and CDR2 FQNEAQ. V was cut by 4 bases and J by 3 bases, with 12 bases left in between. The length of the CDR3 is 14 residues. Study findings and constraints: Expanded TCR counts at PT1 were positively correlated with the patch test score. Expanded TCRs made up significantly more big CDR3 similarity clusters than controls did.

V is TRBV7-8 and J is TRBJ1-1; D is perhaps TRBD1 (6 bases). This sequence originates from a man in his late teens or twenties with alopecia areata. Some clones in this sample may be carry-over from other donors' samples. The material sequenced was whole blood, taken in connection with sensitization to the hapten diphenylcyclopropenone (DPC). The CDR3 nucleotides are TGTGCCAGCAGCTCCAGAGGGGGATACACTGAAGCTTTCTTT. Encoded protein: CASSSRGGYTEAFF.